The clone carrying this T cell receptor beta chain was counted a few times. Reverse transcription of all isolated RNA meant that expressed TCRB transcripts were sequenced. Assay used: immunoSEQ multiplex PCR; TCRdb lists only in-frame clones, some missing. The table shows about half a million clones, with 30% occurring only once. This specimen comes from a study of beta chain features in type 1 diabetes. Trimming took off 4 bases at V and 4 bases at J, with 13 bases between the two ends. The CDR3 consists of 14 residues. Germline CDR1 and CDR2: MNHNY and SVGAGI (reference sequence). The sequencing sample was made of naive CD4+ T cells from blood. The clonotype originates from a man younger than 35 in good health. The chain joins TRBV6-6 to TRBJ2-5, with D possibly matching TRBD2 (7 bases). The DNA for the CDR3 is TGTGCCAGCAGTTCCGCAGGGGAGGGAGAGACCCAGTACTTC. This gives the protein CASSSAGEGETQYF.